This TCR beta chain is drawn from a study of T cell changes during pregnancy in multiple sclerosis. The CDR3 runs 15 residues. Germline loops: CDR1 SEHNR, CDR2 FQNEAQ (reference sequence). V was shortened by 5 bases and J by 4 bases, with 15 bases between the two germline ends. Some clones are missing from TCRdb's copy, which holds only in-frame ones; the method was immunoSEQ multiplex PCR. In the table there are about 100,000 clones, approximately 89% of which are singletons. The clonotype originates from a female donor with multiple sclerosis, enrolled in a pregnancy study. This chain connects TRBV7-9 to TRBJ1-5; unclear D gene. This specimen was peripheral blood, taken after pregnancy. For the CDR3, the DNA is TGTGCCAGCAGCGCCGGAACCGGAGTAAATCAGCCCCAGCATTTT. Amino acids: CASSAGTGVNQPQHF.